The sequence of this T cell receptor (beta chain) was determined in a study of regulatory and conventional T cells in RAG deficiency. The sorted conventional CD4+ T cells were CD25-low and CD127-high, with genomic DNA sequenced. Overall study findings and caveats: Omenn patients showed >80% Treg-Tconv overlap and shorter CDR3 lengths.

Trimming removed 0 bases at V and 8 bases at J, with 23 bases between. CDR1 and CDR2 (germline): MGHRA, YSYEKL. This CDR3 comprises 18 residues. Using immunoSEQ multiplex PCR, the repertoire was profiled, and TCRdb retains in-frame clones only, with some absent. The table lists approximately 12,000 clones, roughly 93% of them singletons. With regard to this clone: The antigen is not known.

These data were likewise used in another study, on regulatory T cells. That report notes: The primer mix had 52 TRBV and 13 TRBJ primers.

The specimen sequenced was CD4+ effector T cells sorted from blood. V is TRBV4-1 and J is TRBJ2-1; D is possibly TRBD2 (6 bases). The clonotype was recovered from a human donor in good health. The CDR3 loop is CASSQEVRLSRLGHEQFF. As DNA, the CDR3 is TGCGCCAGCAGCCAAGAAGTGAGACTGAGTCGACTAGGGCATGAGCAGTTCTTC.